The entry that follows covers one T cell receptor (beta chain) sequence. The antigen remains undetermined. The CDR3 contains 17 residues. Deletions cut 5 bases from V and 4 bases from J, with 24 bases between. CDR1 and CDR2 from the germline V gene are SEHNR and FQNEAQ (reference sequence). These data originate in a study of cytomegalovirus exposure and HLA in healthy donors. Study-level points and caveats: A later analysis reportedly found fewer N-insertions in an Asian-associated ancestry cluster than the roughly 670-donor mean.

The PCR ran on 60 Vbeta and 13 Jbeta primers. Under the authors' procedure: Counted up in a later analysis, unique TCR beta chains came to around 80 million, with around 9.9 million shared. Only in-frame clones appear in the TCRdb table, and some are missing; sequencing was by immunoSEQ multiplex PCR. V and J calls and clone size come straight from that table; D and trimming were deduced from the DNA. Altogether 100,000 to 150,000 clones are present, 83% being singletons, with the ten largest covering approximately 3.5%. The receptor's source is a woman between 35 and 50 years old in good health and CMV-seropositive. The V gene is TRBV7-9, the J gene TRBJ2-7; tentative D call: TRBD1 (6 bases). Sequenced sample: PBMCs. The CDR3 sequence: CASSPTPTKHRAYEQYF. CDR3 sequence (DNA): TGTGCCAGCAGCCCGACTCCTACGAAACACAGGGCGTACGAGCAGTACTTC.